These T cell receptor beta chains were read from a single sample in a study of cytomegalovirus exposure and HLA in healthy donors. Data came from immunoSEQ multiplex PCR; TCRdb stores just in-frame clones and leaves some out. The sample includes roughly 90,000 clones, 85% of them seen just once. Source material: PBMCs. These receptors originate from a man aged 18 to 30 in good health and CMV-seropositive. Both conserved end residues are part of each CDR3. D genes are given only for firm matches. Only some rows state a clone size, as once, few, many or a class for expanded clones.

J: TRBJ2-3; size: -; V: TRBV2; D: -; CDR3: CASSDQGTDTQYF; DNA: TGTGCCAGCAGTGACCAGGGCACAGATACGCAGTATTTT
J: TRBJ2-3; size: -; V: TRBV7-3; D: TRBD2; CDR3: CDNREAGGRDTQYF; DNA: TGTGACAATCGGGAGGCGGGAGGGCGGGATACGCAGTATTTT
J: TRBJ2-3; size: -; V: TRBV7-6; D: -; CDR3: CASSLGAGLSTDTQYF; DNA: TGTGCCAGCAGCTTAGGAGCGGGTCTAAGCACAGATACGCAGTATTTT
J: TRBJ1-3; size: few; V: TRBV5-4; D: -; CDR3: CASSSGDGTSSGNTIYF; DNA: TGTGCCAGCTCCAGCGGTGACGGGACAAGCTCTGGAAACACCATATATTTT
J: TRBJ2-5; size: few; V: TRBV11-2; D: TRBD2; CDR3: CASSPGRVVGQETQYF; DNA: TGTGCCAGCAGCCCCGGGAGGGTAGTAGGACAAGAGACCCAGTACTTC
J: TRBJ1-2; size: once; V: TRBV29-1; D: TRBD1; CDR3: CSVAEQGPQYYGYTF; DNA: TGCAGCGTTGCCGAACAGGGGCCTCAGTACTATGGCTACACCTTC
J: TRBJ1-5; size: -; V: TRBV30; D: TRBD1; CDR3: CAWSVDRGPFGNQPQHF; DNA: TGTGCCTGGAGTGTAGACAGGGGGCCCTTTGGGAATCAGCCCCAGCATTTT
J: TRBJ1-2; size: -; V: TRBV2; D: TRBD1; CDR3: CAGRQGSDYGYTF; DNA: TGTGCCGGGCGACAGGGTTCTGACTATGGCTACACCTTC
J: TRBJ2-7; size: -; V: TRBV28; D: TRBD2; CDR3: CASRAGVQNEQYF; DNA: TGTGCCAGCAGGGCGGGAGTACAAAACGAGCAGTACTTC
J: TRBJ1-5; size: -; V: TRBV28; D: TRBD1; CDR3: CASSLPTGSSNQPQHF; DNA: TGTGCCAGCAGTCTTCCGACAGGGAGTAGCAATCAGCCCCAGCATTTT
J: TRBJ2-3; size: -; V: TRBV2; D: TRBD2; CDR3: CASSEGTSGSSGNTQYF; DNA: TGTGCCAGCAGTGAAGGGACTAGCGGGAGCTCGGGGAATACGCAGTATTTT
J: TRBJ1-2; size: once; V: TRBV5-4; D: TRBD1; CDR3: CASSRTGGDYGYTF; DNA: TGTGCCAGCAGCCGGACAGGGGGGGACTATGGCTACACCTTC
J: TRBJ2-7; size: -; V: TRBV4-2; D: -; CDR3: CASSHDSGLSYEQYF; DNA: TGTGCCAGCAGCCATGATAGCGGACTCTCCTACGAGCAGTACTTC
J: TRBJ2-7; size: -; V: TRBV28; D: -; CDR3: CASSYGQSEQYF; DNA: TGTGCCAGCAGTTACGGACAGAGCGAGCAGTACTTC
J: TRBJ2-5; size: -; V: TRBV2; D: -; CDR3: CASSAGETQYF; DNA: TGTGCCAGCAGTGCAGGGGAGACCCAGTACTTC
J: TRBJ2-1; size: -; V: TRBV18; D: -; CDR3: CASSPNRANEQFF; DNA: TGTGCCAGCTCACCGAACAGGGCTAATGAGCAGTTCTTC
J: TRBJ2-3; size: -; V: TRBV11-3; D: -; CDR3: CASSPRQVTDTQYF; DNA: TGTGCCAGCAGCCCTCGACAGGTAACGGATACGCAGTATTTT
J: TRBJ2-5; size: -; V: TRBV10-3; D: TRBD1; CDR3: CAISDPPDRGGEETQYF; DNA: TGTGCCATCAGTGACCCGCCGGACAGGGGGGGGGAGGAGACCCAGTACTTC
J: TRBJ2-3; size: -; V: TRBV6-1; D: -; CDR3: CASSVFSSTDTQYF; DNA: TGTGCCAGCAGTGTTTTCTCTAGCACAGATACGCAGTATTTT
J: TRBJ1-2; size: -; V: TRBV2; D: TRBD1; CDR3: CASSEGQGDGYTF; DNA: TGTGCCAGCAGCGAGGGACAGGGCGATGGCTACACCTTC
J: TRBJ1-4; size: once; V: TRBV28; D: -; CDR3: CASSLSWAEKLFF; DNA: TGTGCCAGCAGTTTGTCCTGGGCGGAAAAACTGTTTTTT
J: TRBJ2-1; size: -; V: TRBV7-2; D: TRBD2; CDR3: CASSPPPGTSGSEQFF; DNA: TGTGCCAGCAGCCCTCCCCCCGGGACTAGCGGGAGTGAGCAGTTCTTC
J: TRBJ2-5; size: -; V: TRBV15; D: TRBD1; CDR3: CATSIQGAANQETQYF; DNA: TGTGCCACCAGCATACAGGGGGCAGCCAACCAAGAGACCCAGTACTTC
J: TRBJ2-5; size: -; V: TRBV15; D: TRBD2; CDR3: CATSRPGLAGGQETQYF; DNA: TGTGCCACCAGCAGACCGGGACTAGCGGGAGGGCAAGAGACCCAGTACTTC
J: TRBJ2-1; size: -; V: TRBV19; D: -; CDR3: CASSITGDRNEQFF; DNA: TGTGCCAGTAGTATAACGGGGGATCGCAATGAGCAGTTCTTC
J: TRBJ2-7; size: -; V: TRBV25-1; D: -; CDR3: CASSASSGGYEQYF; DNA: TGTGCCAGCAGTGCATCGTCCGGAGGCTACGAGCAGTACTTC
J: TRBJ1-1; size: once; V: TRBV7-6; D: -; CDR3: CASSLSGFRDTEAFF; DNA: TGTGCCAGCAGCCTCTCAGGGTTCCGGGACACTGAAGCTTTCTTT
J: TRBJ2-5; size: once; V: TRBV2; D: -; CDR3: CASSEMGPLGEIQYF; DNA: TGTGCCAGCAGTGAAATGGGCCCTCTGGGAGAGATCCAGTACTTC
J: TRBJ1-2; size: -; V: TRBV29-1; D: TRBD1; CDR3: CSVLRTGGNYYGYTF; DNA: TGCAGCGTTCTTAGGACAGGGGGAAATTACTATGGCTACACCTTC